The 4 T cell receptor beta chains presented below share a single source sample, sequenced in a study of T cells in Graves' hyperthyroidism and ophthalmopathy. Amplified TCR beta CDR3 regions derived from RNA transcripts. Initially, a first-round RT-PCR of the TCR CDR3 employed the HTBI primer set. TCRdb reprocessed the multiplex PCR reads via MiXCR and lists one record per CDR3 protein. The data hold roughly 560,000 distinct CDR3 sequences, with under 15% observed a single time. Sequenced: blood. These receptors were obtained from a woman in her forties with Graves' ophthalmopathy.

This CDR3 reads CASSVADGPGHGYTF. In nucleotides, the CDR3 is TGTGCCAGCAGCGTAGCGGACGGACCGGGCCATGGCTACACCTTC. The chain combines TRBV9 with TRBJ1-2, with unresolved D. The CDR3 is 15 residues long. The V gene lost 0 bases and the J gene lost 6 bases, with 15 bases spanning the gap. The germline V gene encodes CDR1 SGDLS and CDR2 YYNGEE.

This clonotype has a count of ten or more. Germline and junction disagree at one end, which may indicate a read error. This chain joins TRBV10-3 and TRBJ1-1; D gene uncertain. The germline gives CDR1 ENHRY, CDR2 SYGVKD. This CDR3 comprises 12 residues. The CDR3 sequence: CASRSTNAEAFF. CDR3 bases: TGTGCCTCCCGGTCGACGAACGCTGAAGCTTTCTTT.

The sample holds many counts of this clonotype. The gene calls are TRBV9 and TRBJ2-5; D tentatively fits TRBD1 or TRBD2 (6 bases each). The V and J ends lost 0 bases and 4 bases respectively, with 13 bases between them. The CDR3 runs to 15 residues. Germline-derived CDR1 and CDR2 are SGDLS and YYNGEE. In nucleotides, the CDR3 is TGTGCCAGCAGCGTAGGAGGGGGGTCCCCAGAGACCCAGTACTTC. It specifies CASSVGGGSPETQYF.

Many counts were recorded for this clonotype. The CDR3 spells CATRQVTSGNTIYF. The CDR3 DNA is TGTGCCACTCGACAGGTTACCTCTGGAAACACCATATATTTT. The V gene is TRBV6-1, the J gene TRBJ1-3; a weak D match, TRBD1 (6 bases). Trimming shortened V by 10 bases and J by 0 bases, and 13 bases separated the two germline ends. Per the germline V gene, CDR1 is MNHNS and CDR2 is SASEGT. There are 14 residues in the CDR3.